A single sample is the source of the 20 T cell receptor beta chains below, sequenced in a study of blood T cell repertoires in COVID-19. Generated by immunoSEQ multiplex PCR, the TCRdb table keeps only in-frame clones and is missing some. The sample contains 56,000 or so clones, about 85% of which appear only once. Sequencing input: peripheral blood. The receptors originated from a middle-aged man with acute or convalescent COVID-19.

The chain is built from TRBV11-2 and TRBJ1-1; 9 nucleotides align to TRBD1. Germline V gene lookup returns CDR1 SGHAT and CDR2 FQNNGV. After removal of 5 bases from V and 6 bases from J, the junction contained 10 bases not matched to a gene. The CDR3 has 15 residues. The CDR3 is CASSLRQGGEAEAFF. CDR3 nucleotide sequence: TGTGCCAGCAGCCTCAGACAGGGGGGGGAGGCTGAAGCTTTCTTT.

The chain couples TRBV6-5 to TRBJ1-4, with TRBD1 identical over 7 bases. V dropped 4 bases and J dropped 8; count of bases not matched to a gene: 10. CDR1 MNHEY and CDR2 SVGAGI come from the germline V gene. This CDR3 comprises 15 residues. The CDR3 reads CASSSEQGMGEKLFF. The CDR3 DNA sequence: TGTGCCAGCAGTTCCGAACAGGGGATGGGGGAAAAACTGTTTTTT.

This chain joins TRBV30 and TRBJ2-7; 8 bases fit TRBD1. J lost 4 bases, V lost 1 base, and 0 bases had no gene match. CDR1 and CDR2 from the germline V gene are GTSNPN and SVGIG (reference sequence). The CDR3 covers 12 residues. CDR3 in amino acids: CAWSGTGYEQYF. CDR3 DNA: TGTGCCTGGAGTGGGACAGGGTACGAGCAGTACTTC.

The chain recombines TRBV27 with TRBJ2-7; a possible D gene is TRBD1 (6 bases). Germline-derived CDR1 and CDR2 are MNHEY and SMNVEV (reference sequence). This CDR3 is built from 14 residues. Trimming left V 0 bases short and J 6 bases short, with 12 bases between. CDR3 nucleotides: TGTGCCAGCAGTTTATCTTACAGGGTCGGCGAGCAGTACTTC. It is translated as CASSLSYRVGEQYF.

J is TRBJ2-2 and V is TRBV11-2, with 12 bases fitting TRBD1. V dropped 6 bases and J dropped 5; count of bases not matched to a gene: 1. Germline CDR1 and CDR2: SGHAT and FQNNGV. The CDR3 sequence is 14 residues long. Written as DNA, the CDR3 is TGTGCCAGCAGGGGACAGGGGGCGACCGGGGAGCTGTTTTTT. Translation gives CASRGQGATGELFF.

The chain has TRBV7-9 and TRBJ2-7; D possibly corresponds to TRBD1 (5 bases). CDR1 is SEHNR and CDR2 is FQNEAQ in the germline V gene (reference sequence). The CDR3 spans 14 residues. Trimming removed 2 bases from V and 6 bases from J, with 14 bases in between. The CDR3 here is CASSLIGVQSEQYF. The CDR3 DNA sequence: TGTGCCAGCAGCTTAATAGGGGTGCAGTCCGAGCAGTACTTC.

The rearrangement joins TRBV7-3 to TRBJ2-2, with 7 bases matching TRBD2. V trimming: 5 bases; J trimming: 4 bases; junction bases outside the gene matches: 7. The CDR3 covers 15 residues. CDR1 is SGHTA and CDR2 is FQGTGA in the germline V gene. Here the CDR3 reads CASSGRGRGTGELFF. The CDR3 nucleotides read TGTGCCAGCAGCGGACGCGGGAGAGGCACCGGGGAGCTGTTTTTT.

This clone showed up just once. The J gene is TRBJ2-7, the V gene TRBV5-8; 11 nucleotides align to TRBD2. J lost 3 bases, V lost 4 bases, and 3 bases had no gene match. Per the germline V gene, CDR1 is SGHTS and CDR2 is YDEGEE. The CDR3 spans 14 residues. In nucleotides, the CDR3 is TGTGCCAGCAGCCCCGGGACTAGCGGCTACGAGCAGTACTTC. Protein product: CASSPGTSGYEQYF.

This chain connects TRBV5-6 to TRBJ1-1, with 7 bases fitting TRBD1. The CDR3 spans 17 residues. In germline, CDR1 is SGHDT, CDR2 YYEEEE. Trimming removed 0 bases from V and 2 bases from J; junction bases left unmatched: 10. DNA for the CDR3: TGTGCCAGCAGCTTGGACTGGACAGGACGTGGAAACACTGAAGCTTTCTTT. It translates to CASSLDWTGRGNTEAFF.

The rearrangement uses TRBV30 and TRBJ1-2, with 7 bases identical to TRBD1. This CDR3 comprises 16 residues. V lost 0 bases to trimming and J lost 7 bases; unmatched junction nucleotides: 14. CDR1 GTSNPN and CDR2 SVGIG come from the germline V gene (reference sequence). The CDR3 nucleotides are TGTGCCTGGAGTGTAAAGAGCTTGACAGGGTCGTTTGGCTACACCTTC. Its translation is CAWSVKSLTGSFGYTF. The variable domain in full, with the rest retrieved from reference TRBV30 and TRBJ1-2, is SQTIHQWPATLVQPVGSPLSLECTVEGTSNPNLYWYRQAAGRGLQLLFYSVGIGQISSEVPQNLSASRPQDRQFILSSKKLLLSDSGFYLCAWSVKSLTGSFGYTFGSGTRLTVV.

The sample holds a few counts of this clone. The chain recombines TRBV19 with TRBJ1-5; 9 bases are a match to TRBD1. The CDR3 contains 13 residues. V shed 9 bases and J 7 bases; nucleotides not matched to a gene: 7. CDR1 and CDR2 from the germline V gene are LNHDA and SQIVND (reference sequence). The CDR3 nucleotides are TGTGCCAGCGGACAGGGGAATTACCAGCCCCAGCATTTT. Residues: CASGQGNYQPQHF.

The chain has TRBV10-2 and TRBJ1-2, with no clear D. V lost 6 bases and J 2 bases, leaving 16 bases between the germline ends. Germline CDR1 and CDR2: WSHSY and SAAADI. This CDR3 spans 15 amino acids. The CDR3 nucleotides are TGCGCCAGCAGCCCCGAAGGAAACAGAAACTATGGCTACACCTTC. This codes for CASSPEGNRNYGYTF.

The chain links TRBV5-1 to TRBJ2-5; maybe TRBD1 (5 bases). The CDR3 spans 15 residues. The V gene's germline CDR1 is SGHRS and CDR2 YFSETQ. V was shortened by 0 bases and J by 3 bases, with 12 bases between the two germline ends. CDR3 nucleotide sequence: TGCGCCAGCAGCTTGGTAGGGGCGCAAGAAGAGACCCAGTACTTC. Translation gives CASSLVGAQEETQYF.

This clone was seen only once. CDR3: CASTSRGQGADEQFF. Written as DNA, the CDR3 is TGTGCCAGCACCTCCCGGGGACAGGGGGCCGATGAGCAGTTCTTC. The chain is built from TRBV28 and TRBJ2-1, with TRBD1 identical over 12 bases. This CDR3 is built from 15 residues. The V and J ends lost 7 bases and 8 bases, in that order; junction bases with no gene match: 9. Germline CDR1 is MDHEN and CDR2 is SYDVKM.

The genes are TRBV5-1 and TRBJ2-7; D perhaps matches TRBD1 (6 bases). The germline V gene has CDR1 SGHRS and CDR2 YFSETQ. V gave up 1 base and J gave up 6 bases, with 17 bases separating them. The CDR3 has 15 amino acids. CDR3 sequence: CASSLITGTLGEQYF. CDR3 in DNA: TGCGCCAGCAGCTTGATCACAGGGACGCTAGGCGAGCAGTACTTC.

The rearrangement uses TRBV5-1 and TRBJ1-1; TRBD1 might be the D (6 bases). The CDR3 sequence is 14 residues long. V gave up 4 bases and J gave up 4 bases, with 14 bases separating them. Germline CDR1 SGHRS, CDR2 YFSETQ. CDR3 nucleotide sequence: TGCGCCAGCAGCGATTCAGGGGTGGTCACTGAAGCTTTCTTT. This translates into CASSDSGVVTEAFF. Using reference TRBV5-1 and TRBJ1-1 for the parts outside the CDR3, the full variable domain is KAGVTQTPRYLIKTRGQQVTLSCSPISGHRSVSWYQQTPGQGLQFLFEYFSETQRNKGNFPGRFSGRQFSNSRSEMNVSTLELGDSALYLCASSDSGVVTEAFFGQGTRLTVV.

This sequence joins TRBV12-2 and TRBJ2-7; TRBD2, the table's D call, lacks a check against the DNA. TRBV12-2 is noted as a pseudogene. The CDR3 has 17 residues. The CDR3 protein is CASRLGDSGGSSYEQYF. As DNA, the CDR3 is TGTGCAAGTCGCTTGGGGGATAGCGGTGGGAGCTCCTACGAGCAGTACTTC.

The chain joins TRBV30 to TRBJ2-2; tentatively, D is TRBD1 (6 bases). The CDR3 loop spans 15 amino acids. Per the germline V gene, CDR1 is GTSNPN and CDR2 is SVGIG (reference sequence). V dropped 7 bases and J dropped 1 base, with 16 bases sitting between them. CDR3 nucleotides: TGTGCCTCAGGAAGGTGGGGGCGGAACACCGGGGAGCTGTTTTTT. Its translation: CASGRWGRNTGELFF. The full variable domain, its missing parts supplied by reference TRBV30 and TRBJ2-2, is SQTIHQWPATLVQPVGSPLSLECTVEGTSNPNLYWYRQAAGRGLQLLFYSVGIGQISSEVPQNLSASRPQDRQFILSSKKLLLSDSGFYLCASGRWGRNTGELFFGEGSRLTVL.

This chain links TRBV6-1 with TRBJ2-7, with 9 bases aligning to TRBD1. The CDR3 extends over 15 amino acids. The V gene end was trimmed by 3 bases and the J gene end by 5 bases; junction bases not matched to a gene: 8. The germline gives CDR1 MNHNS, CDR2 SASEGT. The CDR3, as DNA: TGTGCCAGCAGTGAGACGGGACAGGGTATCGACGAGCAGTACTTC. Amino acids: CASSETGQGIDEQYF.

The chain uses TRBV5-6 and TRBJ1-3; 8 bases align to TRBD1. CDR1 and CDR2 from the germline V gene are SGHDT and YYEEEE. The V gene end was trimmed by 4 bases and the J gene end by 3 bases; junction bases not matched to a gene: 9. This CDR3 is 16 amino acids long. CDR3 protein: CASSGFQGAYGNTIYF. CDR3 sequence (DNA): TGTGCCAGCAGCGGCTTCCAGGGGGCATATGGAAACACCATATATTTT.